Listed here is a single T cell receptor beta chain. Its antigen is not known. The data stem from a study of OX40 agonist ivuxolimab in advanced cancers. At the level of the study: Intravenous ivuxolimab was administered to patients every 2 weeks at 0.01 to 10 mg/kg. With a range of roughly 20 to 79, age averaged roughly 60 years, and around 83% were male. Study outcomes and limitations: Expanded peripheral T cell antigen specificity was not determined.

Method: immunoSEQ multiplex PCR; TCRdb's copy keeps in-frame clones and lacks some. The sample consists of over 90,000 clones, approximately 94% of them appearing once. The length of the CDR3 is 15 residues. This TCR derives from an adult with an advanced solid tumor such as melanoma, head and neck, liver or kidney cancer. This chain connects TRBV21-1 to TRBJ2-7; the tabulated D call, TRBD1, remains unverified against the DNA. TRBV21-1 is a recognized pseudogene. The sequenced sample was CD4+ or CD8+ T cells sorted from blood, obtained in a trial of the OX40 agonist ivuxolimab. The CDR3 is CASSNTAQLSYEQYF. CDR3 DNA sequence: TGTGCCAGCAGCAATACAGCCCAGCTCTCCTACGAGCAGTACTTC.